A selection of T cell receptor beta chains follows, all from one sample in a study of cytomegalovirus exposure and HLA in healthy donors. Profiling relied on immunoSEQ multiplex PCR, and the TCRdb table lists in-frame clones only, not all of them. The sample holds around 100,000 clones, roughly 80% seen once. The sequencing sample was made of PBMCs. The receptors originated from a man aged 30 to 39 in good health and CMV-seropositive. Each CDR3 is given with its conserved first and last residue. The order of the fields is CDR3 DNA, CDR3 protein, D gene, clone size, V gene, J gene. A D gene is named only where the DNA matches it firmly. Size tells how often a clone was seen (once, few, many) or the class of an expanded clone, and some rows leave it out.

DNA: TGTGCCAGCAGCCGTGCGGGGGGCGTGGGTGAAAAACTGTTTTTT; CDR3: CASSRAGGVGEKLFF; D: .; size: .; V: TRBV5-4; J: TRBJ1-4
DNA: TGTGCCAGCAGTTACCTGACAGCGAGTAACTATGGCTACACCTTC; CDR3: CASSYLTASNYGYTF; D: .; size: .; V: TRBV6-5; J: TRBJ1-2
DNA: TGTGCCAGCAGCTTAGATCCAGGGAGGGACACTGAAGCTTTCTTT; CDR3: CASSLDPGRDTEAFF; D: .; size: .; V: TRBV7-9; J: TRBJ1-1
DNA: TGCGCCAGCAGCCCAATCGGGGATTCCTACAATGAGCAGTTCTTC; CDR3: CASSPIGDSYNEQFF; D: .; size: .; V: TRBV5-1; J: TRBJ2-1
DNA: TGTGCCAGCAGTATCGGGTTGGAGCTGTTTTTT; CDR3: CASSIGLELFF; D: .; size: .; V: TRBV2; J: TRBJ2-2
DNA: TGTGCCAGCAGTCGCGGGACTCTCGAGACCCAGTACTTC; CDR3: CASSRGTLETQYF; D: .; size: .; V: TRBV2; J: TRBJ2-5
DNA: TGTGCCAGCAGTTGGGACAGCACCTACGAGCAGTACTTC; CDR3: CASSWDSTYEQYF; D: TRBD1; size: .; V: TRBV27; J: TRBJ2-7
DNA: TGTGCCAGCAGTAAGCACAGGGGAACTGCGGGTGAAGCTTTCTTT; CDR3: CASSKHRGTAGEAFF; D: TRBD1; size: .; V: TRBV6-5; J: TRBJ1-1
DNA: TGCGCCAGCTCGGAGTATTACAATGAGCAGTTCTTC; CDR3: CASSEYYNEQFF; D: .; size: .; V: TRBV5-1; J: TRBJ2-1
DNA: TGTGCCAGCAAAACCGGCGGGGGACGCACAGATACGCAGTATTTT; CDR3: CASKTGGGRTDTQYF; D: TRBD2; size: .; V: TRBV2; J: TRBJ2-3
DNA: TGTGCCAGCAGTTCGACGACAGGGAGCTCTGGGGCCAACGTCCTGACTTTC; CDR3: CASSSTTGSSGANVLTF; D: TRBD1; size: .; V: TRBV28; J: TRBJ2-6
DNA: TGTGCCAGCAGCTTTAGCGGGAGATTGAACATTCAGTACTTC; CDR3: CASSFSGRLNIQYF; D: TRBD2; size: once; V: TRBV11-2; J: TRBJ2-4
DNA: TGTGCCAGCAGCTTAGGACAGGGGACTTTTCAGCCCCAGCATTTT; CDR3: CASSLGQGTFQPQHF; D: TRBD1; size: .; V: TRBV11-2; J: TRBJ1-5
DNA: TGTGCCAGTGGCGGGACAGGGGATGGTGGCTACACCTTC; CDR3: CASGGTGDGGYTF; D: TRBD1; size: .; V: TRBV6-1; J: TRBJ1-2
DNA: TGTGCCAGTAGGGACAGGGGGGCTTCCTACGAGCAGTACTTC; CDR3: CASRDRGASYEQYF; D: TRBD1; size: .; V: TRBV19; J: TRBJ2-7
DNA: TGTGCCAGCAGGGGTTCATGGGGAGATAATGAAAAACTGTTTTTT; CDR3: CASRGSWGDNEKLFF; D: .; size: .; V: TRBV28; J: TRBJ1-4
DNA: TGTGCCAGCAGCAACCGGCCGGGACAGTGGAATACGCAGTATTTT; CDR3: CASSNRPGQWNTQYF; D: TRBD1; size: .; V: TRBV5-6; J: TRBJ2-3
DNA: TGTGCCAGCAGCTTTGGGACTCGTTACGAGCAGTACTTC; CDR3: CASSFGTRYEQYF; D: .; size: .; V: TRBV9; J: TRBJ2-7
DNA: TGTGCCATCAGTGATGTTAGGACAGAGAGCTTCTACAATGAGCAGTTCTTC; CDR3: CAISDVRTESFYNEQFF; D: .; size: few; V: TRBV10-3; J: TRBJ2-1
DNA: TGTGCCAGCAGCTTCGGGGGGGTCGAGCAGTACTTC; CDR3: CASSFGGVEQYF; D: TRBD2; size: .; V: TRBV7-9; J: TRBJ2-7